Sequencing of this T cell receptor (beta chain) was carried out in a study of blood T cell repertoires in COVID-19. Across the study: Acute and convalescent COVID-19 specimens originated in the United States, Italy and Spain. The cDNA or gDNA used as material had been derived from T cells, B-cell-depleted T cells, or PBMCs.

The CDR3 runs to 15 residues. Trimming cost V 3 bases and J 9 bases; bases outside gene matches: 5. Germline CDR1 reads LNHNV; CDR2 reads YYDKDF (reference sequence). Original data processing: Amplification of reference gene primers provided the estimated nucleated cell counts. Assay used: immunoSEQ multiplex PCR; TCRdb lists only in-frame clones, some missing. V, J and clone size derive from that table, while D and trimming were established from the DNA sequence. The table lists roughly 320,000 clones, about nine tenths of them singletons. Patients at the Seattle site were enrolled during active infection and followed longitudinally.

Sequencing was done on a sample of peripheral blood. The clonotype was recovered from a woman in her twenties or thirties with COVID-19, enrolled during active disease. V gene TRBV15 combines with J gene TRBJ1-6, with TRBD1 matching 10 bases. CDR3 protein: CATSRDRGTISPLHF. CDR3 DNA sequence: TGTGCCACCAGCAGGGACAGGGGGACCATTTCACCCCTCCACTTT.